The 17 T cell receptor beta chains below were found in one sample sequenced in a study of CD8+CD57+ T cells in acquired aplastic anemia. The template used for profiling TCR beta VDJ and CDR3 was genomic DNA. Each CDR3 protein gets one entry after TCRdb re-called the reads with MiXCR. The sample lists approximately 170,000 distinct CDR3 sequences, 63% occurring once. Sample: sorted CD4+, CD8+, or CD8+CD57+ T cells (not recorded which) from PBMCs. These TCRs come from a human donor in good health.

CDR3 in amino acids: CSASQQGYEQYF. DNA for the CDR3: TGCAGTGCTAGTCAACAGGGATACGAGCAGTACTTC. This chain links TRBV20-1 with TRBJ2-7; D is possibly TRBD1 (6 bases). Germline lookup yields CDR1 DFQATT and CDR2 SNEGSKA (reference sequence). The CDR3 loop spans 12 amino acids. The germline V and J ends were trimmed by 3 bases and 4 bases, with 10 bases remaining between them.

The chain has TRBV12-3 or TRBV12-4 and TRBJ1-1, with D possibly matching TRBD1 (5 bases). Trimming left V 2 bases short and J 2 bases short, with 9 bases between. The CDR3 spans 14 residues. The CDR3 here is CASSLLDSNTEAFF. CDR3 in DNA: TGTGCCAGCAGTTTATTAGACAGTAACACTGAAGCTTTCTTT.

This clonotype came up many times. This chain joins TRBV29-1 and TRBJ2-2; possibly TRBD1 for D (6 bases). Trimming cost V 1 base and J 1 base, with 10 bases left between them. This CDR3 is 15 amino acids long. Germline values: CDR1 SQVTM, CDR2 ANQGSEA. The CDR3 here is CSVEGTARNTGELFF. CDR3 sequence (DNA): TGCAGCGTTGAAGGGACAGCCAGGAACACCGGGGAGCTGTTTTTT.

The J gene is TRBJ2-5, the V gene TRBV2; tentative D call: TRBD2 (6 bases). This CDR3 region has 15 residues. V gave up 0 bases and J gave up 5 bases, with 13 bases separating them. CDR1 is SNHLY, CDR2 FYNNEI, per germline. CDR3 DNA sequence: TGTGCCAGCAGTGAAGCGCGCGGGGTTGCGGAGACCCAGTACTTC. It encodes CASSEARGVAETQYF.

In this sample, this clonotype turned up a few times. This chain joins TRBV2 and TRBJ2-7; D is unclear. The CDR3 spans 12 residues. Trimming pared 7 bases from V and 1 base from J, leaving 8 bases between. Germline V gives CDR1 SNHLY, CDR2 FYNNEI. In DNA, the CDR3 is TGTGCCAGCACGGTCAAATCCTACGAGCAGTACTTC. Its protein product is CASTVKSYEQYF.

The rearrangement joins TRBV24-1 to TRBJ2-5, with TRBD1 matching over 8 bases. CDR3 length: 16 amino acids. Unmatched junction bases numbered 9, after V lost 2 bases and J lost 5 bases. Germline CDR1 and CDR2: KGHDR and SFDVKD. The CDR3 loop reads CATSDSGRGRRETQYF. CDR3 sequence (DNA): TGTGCCACCAGTGATTCTGGCAGGGGGCGCCGGGAGACCCAGTACTTC.

This chain links TRBV29-1 with TRBJ2-7; a weak D match, TRBD1 (7 bases). Per the germline V gene, CDR1 is SQVTM and CDR2 is ANQGSEA. This CDR3 has 12 residues. V was clipped by 8 bases and J by 4 bases, with 15 bases between them. The CDR3 loop is CSTRGTAYEQYF. The CDR3 coding sequence is TGCAGCACCCGCGGGACAGCTTACGAGCAGTACTTC.

This clonotype came up many times. The gene calls are TRBV7-3 and TRBJ2-2, with 9 bases that match TRBD2. The CDR3 is 18 amino acids. The V gene's germline CDR1 is SGHTA and CDR2 FQGTGA. The V and J ends lost 1 base and 0 bases, in that order; junction bases with no gene match: 6. The CDR3 region is CASSLSPRLAANTGELFF. The CDR3 DNA follows: TGTGCCAGCAGCTTAAGCCCCCGACTAGCGGCGAACACCGGGGAGCTGTTTTTT.

The rearrangement links TRBV12-3 or TRBV12-4 to TRBJ2-4; 9 bases are shared with TRBD2. This CDR3 has 16 amino acids. The V gene end was trimmed by 2 bases and the J gene end by 8 bases; junction bases not matched to a gene: 10. The CDR3 DNA reads TGTGCCAGCAGTTTAACTTTGCGGGAGGGAGTGGACATTCAGTACTTC. This translates into CASSLTLREGVDIQYF.

The CDR3 DNA reads TGTGCCAGCAGCTTGGTACTGGCGGCCAACACAGATACGCAGTATTTT. It translates to CASSLVLAANTDTQYF. This chain joins TRBV5-4 and TRBJ2-3; D is uncertain. CDR1 and CDR2 from the germline V gene are SGHNT and YYREEE (reference sequence). The CDR3 contains 16 residues. V was trimmed by 0 bases and J by 2 bases, leaving 13 bases between them.

The chain uses TRBV15 and TRBJ1-4; D gene unclear. Germline V gives CDR1 LNHNV, CDR2 YYDKDF (reference sequence). The CDR3 runs 15 residues. Deletions cut 1 base from V and 0 bases from J, with 6 bases between. The CDR3 is CATSRVGTTNEKLFF. DNA of the CDR3: TGTGCCACCAGCAGAGTCGGAACAACTAATGAAAAACTGTTTTTT. The whole variable domain, remainder taken from reference TRBV15 and TRBJ1-4, is DAMVIQNPRYQVTQFGKPVTLSCSQTLNHNVMYWYQQKSSQAPKLLFHYYDKDFNNEADTPDNFQSRRPNTSFCFLDIRSPGLGDTAMYLCATSRVGTTNEKLFFGSGTQLSVL.

The chain recombines TRBV24-1 with TRBJ1-5; weak D call: TRBD1 (6 bases). The CDR3 covers 17 residues. CDR1 and CDR2 (germline): KGHDR, SFDVKD. Trimming left V 6 bases short and J 11 bases short, with 28 bases between. The CDR3 DNA reads as TGTGCCACCAGTCCAGATCAACAGGGACCCAACTCCATGGCCCAGCATTTT. It codes for CATSPDQQGPNSMAQHF.

The chain carries TRBV2 and TRBJ2-1, with 9 nucleotides matching TRBD1. Germline V gives CDR1 SNHLY, CDR2 FYNNEI. Trimming cost V 3 bases and J 15 bases; bases outside gene matches: 3. This CDR3 has 11 residues. CDR3 loop: CASSDTTGGFF. The CDR3 DNA reads as TGTGCCAGCAGTGACACGACAGGGGGGTTCTTC.

This clonotype was observed at least ten times. The chain recombines TRBV7-3 with TRBJ2-3; tentatively, D is TRBD1 or TRBD2 (5 bases each). The V gene's germline CDR1 is SGHTA and CDR2 FQGTGA. V lost 1 base and J lost 4, with 15 bases in between. The CDR3 totals 16 residues. In nucleotides, the CDR3 is TGTGCCAGCAGCTTAAACCCGGGGACCCGGGCAGATACGCAGTATTTT. This encodes CASSLNPGTRADTQYF.

This sequence joins TRBV20-1 and TRBJ2-5, with D hard to call. The CDR3 loop spans 11 amino acids. The germline V gene encodes CDR1 DFQATT and CDR2 SNEGSKA (reference sequence). The DNA of the CDR3 is TGCAGCGTTGGTAAGGGCGAGACCCAGTACTTC. Amino acid sequence: CSVGKGETQYF.

The chain links TRBV12-3 or TRBV12-4 to TRBJ1-1; no definite D call. Trimming left V 6 bases short and J 4 bases short, with 15 bases between. The CDR3 extends over 14 amino acids. The CDR3 reads CASSPESLVTEAFF. CDR3 DNA: TGTGCCAGCAGCCCCGAGTCCCTAGTCACTGAAGCTTTCTTT.

This chain links TRBV20-1 with TRBJ2-1; D gene ambiguous. This CDR3 is built from 16 residues. The V end lost 0 bases, the J end lost 4 bases, and 16 bases lay between the germline ends. Germline V gene sequence: CDR1 DFQATT, CDR2 SNEGSKA (reference sequence). CDR3 in amino acids: CSARDSAHPLYNEQFF. The CDR3 region has the DNA TGCAGTGCTAGAGACAGTGCGCACCCCCTATACAATGAGCAGTTCTTC.